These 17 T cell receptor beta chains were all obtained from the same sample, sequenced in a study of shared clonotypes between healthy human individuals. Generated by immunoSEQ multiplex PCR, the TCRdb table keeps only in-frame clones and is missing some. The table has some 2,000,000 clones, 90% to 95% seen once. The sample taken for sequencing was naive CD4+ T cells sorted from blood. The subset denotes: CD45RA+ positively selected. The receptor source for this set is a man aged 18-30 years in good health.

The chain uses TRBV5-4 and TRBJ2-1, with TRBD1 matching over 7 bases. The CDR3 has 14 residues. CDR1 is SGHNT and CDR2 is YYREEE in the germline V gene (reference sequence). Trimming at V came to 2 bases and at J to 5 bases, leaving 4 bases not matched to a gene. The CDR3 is CASSFRGGHNEQFF. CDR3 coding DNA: TGTGCCAGCAGCTTCCGAGGGGGCCACAATGAGCAGTTCTTC.

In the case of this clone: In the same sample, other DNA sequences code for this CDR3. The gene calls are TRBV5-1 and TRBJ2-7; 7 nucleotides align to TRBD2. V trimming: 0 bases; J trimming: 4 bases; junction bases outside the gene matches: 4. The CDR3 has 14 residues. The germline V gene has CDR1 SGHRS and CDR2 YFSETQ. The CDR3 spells CASSLAGGEYEQYF. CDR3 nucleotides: TGCGCCAGCAGCTTGGCGGGAGGTGAATACGAGCAGTACTTC. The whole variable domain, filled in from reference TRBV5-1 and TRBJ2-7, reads KAGVTQTPRYLIKTRGQQVTLSCSPISGHRSVSWYQQTPGQGLQFLFEYFSETQRNKGNFPGRFSGRQFSNSRSEMNVSTLELGDSALYLCASSLAGGEYEQYFGPGTRLTVT.

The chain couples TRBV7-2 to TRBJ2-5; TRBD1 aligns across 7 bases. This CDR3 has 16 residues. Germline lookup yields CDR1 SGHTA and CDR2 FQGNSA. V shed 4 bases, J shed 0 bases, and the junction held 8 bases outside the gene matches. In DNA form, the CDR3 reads TGTGCCAGCAGCTCCGCCAGTGGACAGGACCAAGAGACCCAGTACTTC. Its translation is CASSSASGQDQETQYF.

CDR3 residues: CASRQGNSPLHF. The CDR3 nucleotides are TGTGCCTCCAGGCAGGGAAATTCACCCCTCCACTTT. This sequence joins TRBV5-4 and TRBJ1-6, with a tentative D call TRBD1 (5 bases). This CDR3 is 12 amino acids long. Deletions cut 10 bases from V and 7 bases from J, with 12 bases between. Germline V gene data show CDR1 as SGHNT and CDR2 as YYREEE (reference sequence).

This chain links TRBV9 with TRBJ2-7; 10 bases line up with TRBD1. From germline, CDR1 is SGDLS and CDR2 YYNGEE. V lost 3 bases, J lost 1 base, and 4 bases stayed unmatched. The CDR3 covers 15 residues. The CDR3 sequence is CASSAGTGDSYEQYF. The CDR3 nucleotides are TGTGCCAGCAGCGCCGGGACAGGGGATTCCTACGAGCAGTACTTC.

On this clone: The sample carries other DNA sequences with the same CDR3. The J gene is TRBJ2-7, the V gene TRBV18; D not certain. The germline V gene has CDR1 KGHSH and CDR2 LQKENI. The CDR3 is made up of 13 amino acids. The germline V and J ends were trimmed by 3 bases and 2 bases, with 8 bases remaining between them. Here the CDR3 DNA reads TGTGCCAGCTCACCGGCTGGCGCCTACGAGCAGTACTTC. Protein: CASSPAGAYEQYF.

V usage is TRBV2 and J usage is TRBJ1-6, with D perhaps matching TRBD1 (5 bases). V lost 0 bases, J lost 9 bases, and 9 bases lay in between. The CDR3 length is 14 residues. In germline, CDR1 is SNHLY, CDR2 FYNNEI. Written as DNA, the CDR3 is TGTGCCAGCAGTGAAGCCGTGCAGGGTTCACCCCTCCACTTT. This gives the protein CASSEAVQGSPLHF.

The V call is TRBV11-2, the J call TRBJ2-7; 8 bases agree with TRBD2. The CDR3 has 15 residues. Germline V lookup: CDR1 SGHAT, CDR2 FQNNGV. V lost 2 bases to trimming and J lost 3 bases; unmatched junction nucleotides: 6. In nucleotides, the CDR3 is TGTGCCAGCAGCTTATCTCTAGCGGGCTACTACGAGCAGTACTTC. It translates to CASSLSLAGYYEQYF.

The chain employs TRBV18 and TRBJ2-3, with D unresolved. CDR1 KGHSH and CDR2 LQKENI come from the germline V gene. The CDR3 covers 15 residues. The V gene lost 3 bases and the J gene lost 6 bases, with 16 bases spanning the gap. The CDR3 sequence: CASSPRQISMDTQYF. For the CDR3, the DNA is TGTGCCAGCTCACCTCGCCAGATCAGTATGGATACGCAGTATTTT.

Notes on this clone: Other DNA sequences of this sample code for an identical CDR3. DNA of the CDR3: TGTGCCAGCAGTGGCCAGGGGAACACTGAAGCTTTCTTT. It specifies CASSGQGNTEAFF. This chain joins TRBV27 and TRBJ1-1; tentative D call: TRBD1 (5 bases). The CDR3 covers 13 residues. Trimming pared 5 bases from V and 1 base from J, leaving 8 bases between. Germline CDR1 is MNHEY and CDR2 is SMNVEV (reference sequence).

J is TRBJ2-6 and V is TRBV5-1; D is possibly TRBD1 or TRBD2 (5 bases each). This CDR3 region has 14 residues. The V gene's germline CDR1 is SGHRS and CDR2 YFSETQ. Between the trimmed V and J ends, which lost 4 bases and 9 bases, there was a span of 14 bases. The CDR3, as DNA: TGCGCCAGCAGCCCCGGGACCTGGGGCAACGTCCTGACTTTC. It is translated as CASSPGTWGNVLTF.

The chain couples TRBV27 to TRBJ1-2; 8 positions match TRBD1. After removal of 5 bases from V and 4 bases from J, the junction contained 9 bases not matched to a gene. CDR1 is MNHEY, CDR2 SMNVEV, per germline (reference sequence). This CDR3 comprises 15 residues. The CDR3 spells CASSRIPQGGYGYTF. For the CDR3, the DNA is TGTGCCAGCAGTCGCATTCCACAGGGGGGCTATGGCTACACCTTC.

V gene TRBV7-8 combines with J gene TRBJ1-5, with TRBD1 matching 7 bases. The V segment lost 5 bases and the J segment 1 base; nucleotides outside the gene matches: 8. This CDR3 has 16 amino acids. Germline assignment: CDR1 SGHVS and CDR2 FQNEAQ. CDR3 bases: TGTGCCAGCAGCCCTCACGACAGGGAGAGCAATCAGCCCCAGCATTTT. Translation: CASSPHDRESNQPQHF.

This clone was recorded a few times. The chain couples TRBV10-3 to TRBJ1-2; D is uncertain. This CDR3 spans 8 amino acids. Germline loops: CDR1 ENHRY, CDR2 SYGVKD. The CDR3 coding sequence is TGTGTTTGTTGGGGCTACACCTTC. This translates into CVCWGYTF.

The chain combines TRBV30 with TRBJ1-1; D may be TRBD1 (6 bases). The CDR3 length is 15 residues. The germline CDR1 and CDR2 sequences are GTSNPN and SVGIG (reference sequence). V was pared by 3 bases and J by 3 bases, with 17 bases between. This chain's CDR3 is CAWRRGEGWDTEAFF. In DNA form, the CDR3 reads TGTGCCTGGAGGAGGGGGGAGGGCTGGGACACTGAAGCTTTCTTT.

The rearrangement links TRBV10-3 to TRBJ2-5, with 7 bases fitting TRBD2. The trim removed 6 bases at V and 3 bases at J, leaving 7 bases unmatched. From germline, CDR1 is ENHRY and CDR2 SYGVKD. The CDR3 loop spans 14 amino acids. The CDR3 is CAISPTGGKETQYF. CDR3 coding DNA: TGTGCCATCAGCCCCACCGGGGGGAAAGAGACCCAGTACTTC.

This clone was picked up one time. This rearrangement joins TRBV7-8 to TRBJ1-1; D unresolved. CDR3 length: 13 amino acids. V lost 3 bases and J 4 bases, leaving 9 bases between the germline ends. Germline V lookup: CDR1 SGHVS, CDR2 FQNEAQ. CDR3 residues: CASSFFVGTEAFF. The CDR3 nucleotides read TGTGCCAGCAGCTTCTTTGTGGGCACTGAAGCTTTCTTT.